These T cell receptor beta chains were read from a single sample in a study of shared clonotypes between healthy human individuals. Here immunoSEQ multiplex PCR was the method, and the copy in TCRdb shows in-frame clones only, minus some. Of some 1,100,000 clones in the sample, roughly 74% were seen once. The sequencing sample was made of memory CD4+ T cells from PBMCs. The receptors were gathered from a man aged 18 to 30 in good health. Some clones in this sample may be carry-over from other donors' samples. CDR3s include the opening cysteine and the closing phenylalanine or tryptophan. D genes are given only for firm matches. The size of a clone is reported for some rows only, either as once, few or many, or as a class for expanded clones.

TRBV7-2	.	TRBJ2-3	.	CASSPSSDTQYF	TGTGCCAGCAGCCCTTCCTCGGATACGCAGTATTTT
TRBV7-2	TRBD1	TRBJ1-2	.	CASSPRQGADYGYTF	TGTGCCAGCAGCCCTCGACAGGGGGCGGACTATGGCTACACCTTC
TRBV11-2	.	TRBJ2-5	.	CASSPGAMYQETQYF	TGTGCCAGCAGTCCCGGGGCGATGTACCAAGAGACCCAGTACTTC
TRBV5-1	.	TRBJ1-2	.	CASSPVRGSYGYTF	TGCGCCAGCAGCCCCGTTAGGGGGAGCTATGGCTACACCTTC
TRBV18	.	TRBJ2-5	.	CASSPLDDGGTQYF	TGTGCCAGCTCACCATTGGATGACGGGGGGACCCAGTACTTC
TRBV9	.	TRBJ1-3	.	CASSVETVGNTIYF	TGTGCCAGCAGCGTAGAGACAGTTGGAAACACCATATATTTT
TRBV5-1	TRBD2	TRBJ2-2	.	CASSGLAGDTGELFF	TGCGCCAGCTCGGGACTAGCGGGAGACACCGGGGAGCTGTTTTTT
TRBV6-5	.	TRBJ2-7	.	CASSYDGSEIREQYF	TGTGCCAGCAGTTACGACGGGAGCGAGATCCGCGAGCAGTACTTC
TRBV9	.	TRBJ2-5	.	CASSVGGDQETQYF	TGTGCCAGCAGCGTAGGGGGTGATCAAGAGACCCAGTACTTC
TRBV2	.	TRBJ2-5	.	CASTREGETQYF	TGTGCCAGCACGAGGGAAGGAGAGACCCAGTACTTC
TRBV5-1	.	TRBJ2-1	.	CASSLGGGSWNEQFF	TGCGCCAGCAGCTTGGGAGGGGGGTCCTGGAATGAGCAGTTCTTC
TRBV5-5	.	TRBJ2-7	.	CASSLTTREEQYF	TGTGCCAGCAGCTTGACGACTCGGGAGGAGCAGTACTTC
TRBV7-3	.	TRBJ2-7	.	CASSSPGDHEQYF	TGTGCCAGCAGCTCGCCCGGGGACCACGAGCAGTACTTC
TRBV28	TRBD1	TRBJ1-5	.	CASSSSGQGRQPQHF	TGTGCCAGCAGTTCAAGCGGACAGGGAAGGCAGCCCCAGCATTTT
TRBV9	.	TRBJ2-1	.	CASSPRLASGGNEQFF	TGTGCCAGCAGCCCACGACTAGCGTCAGGGGGCAATGAGCAGTTCTTC
TRBV5-1	.	TRBJ2-2	many	CASSLAQGWAGELFF	TGCGCCAGCAGCTTGGCACAGGGATGGGCCGGGGAGCTGTTTTTT
TRBV2	TRBD1	TRBJ2-5	once	CASSDEQGYEETQYF	TGTGCCAGCAGTGATGAACAGGGGTATGAAGAGACCCAGTACTTC
TRBV28	.	TRBJ1-1	.	CASSSYHRDTEAFF	TGTGCCAGCAGTTCTTATCACAGGGACACTGAAGCTTTCTTT
TRBV7-9	TRBD2	TRBJ2-7	.	CASSRGTSGSSEQYF	TGTGCCAGCAGCCGGGGGACTAGCGGGAGCTCGGAGCAGTACTTC
TRBV28	.	TRBJ2-5	few	CASRRSYQETQYF	TGTGCCAGCCGCCGATCGTACCAAGAGACCCAGTACTTC
TRBV28	.	TRBJ1-4	.	CASSLGMLNEKLFF	TGTGCCAGCAGTTTAGGAATGTTGAATGAAAAACTGTTTTTT
TRBV7-2	.	TRBJ2-2	few	CASSFSAAGELFF	TGTGCCAGCAGCTTTAGTGCTGCCGGGGAGCTGTTTTTT
TRBV14	.	TRBJ2-7	.	CASSQGGLTSPYEQYF	TGTGCCAGCAGCCAAGGTGGGCTGACCTCCCCCTACGAGCAGTACTTC
TRBV27	.	TRBJ1-4	.	CASSFAGADEKLFF	TGTGCCAGCAGTTTCGCAGGGGCGGATGAAAAACTGTTTTTT